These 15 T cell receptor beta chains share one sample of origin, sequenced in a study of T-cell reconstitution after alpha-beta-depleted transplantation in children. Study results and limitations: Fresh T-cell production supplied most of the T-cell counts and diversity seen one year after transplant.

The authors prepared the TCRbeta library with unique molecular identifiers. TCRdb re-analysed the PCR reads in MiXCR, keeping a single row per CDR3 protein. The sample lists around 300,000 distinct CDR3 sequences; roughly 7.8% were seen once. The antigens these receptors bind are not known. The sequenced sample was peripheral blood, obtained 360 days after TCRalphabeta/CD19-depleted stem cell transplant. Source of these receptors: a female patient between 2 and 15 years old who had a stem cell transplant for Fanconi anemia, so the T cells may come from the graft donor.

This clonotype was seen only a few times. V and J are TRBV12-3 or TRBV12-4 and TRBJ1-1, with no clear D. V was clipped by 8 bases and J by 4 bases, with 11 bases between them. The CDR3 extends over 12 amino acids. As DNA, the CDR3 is TGTGCCAGCGGGCAGGTGAGCACTGAAGCTTTCTTT. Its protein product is CASGQVSTEAFF.

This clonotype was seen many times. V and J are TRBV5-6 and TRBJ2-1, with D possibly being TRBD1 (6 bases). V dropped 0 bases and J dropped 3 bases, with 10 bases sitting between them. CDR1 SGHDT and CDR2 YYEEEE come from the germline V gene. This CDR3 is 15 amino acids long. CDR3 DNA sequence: TGTGCCAGCAGCTTGGGACAGGACTTCTACAATGAGCAGTTCTTC. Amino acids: CASSLGQDFYNEQFF.

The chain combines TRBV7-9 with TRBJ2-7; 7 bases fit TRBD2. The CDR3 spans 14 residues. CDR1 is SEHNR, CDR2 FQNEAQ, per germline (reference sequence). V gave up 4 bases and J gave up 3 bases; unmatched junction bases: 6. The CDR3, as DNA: TGTGCCAGCAGCTCGCGGGGGACTGACTACGAGCAGTACTTC. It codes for CASSSRGTDYEQYF.

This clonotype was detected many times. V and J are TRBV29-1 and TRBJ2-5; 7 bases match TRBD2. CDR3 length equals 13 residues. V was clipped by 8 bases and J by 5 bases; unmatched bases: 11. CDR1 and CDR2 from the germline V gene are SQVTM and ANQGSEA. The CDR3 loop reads CSTLTAGVETQYF. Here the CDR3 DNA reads TGCAGCACCCTCACCGCGGGAGTTGAGACCCAGTACTTC.

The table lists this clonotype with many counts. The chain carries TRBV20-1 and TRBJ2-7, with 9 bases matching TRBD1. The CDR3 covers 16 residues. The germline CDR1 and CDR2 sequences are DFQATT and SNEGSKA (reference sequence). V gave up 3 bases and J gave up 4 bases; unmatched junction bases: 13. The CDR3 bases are TGCAGTGCTAGTCAGTCCCGGGACAGGGACCTATACGAGCAGTACGTC. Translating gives CSASQSRDRDLYEQYV.

The CDR3, as DNA: TGTGCCAGCAGTTTAGAGGCCAGGGTTTCTTCCGGGGAGCTGTTTTTT. Its translation is CASSLEARVSSGELFF. This chain uses TRBV28 with TRBJ2-2, with D maybe TRBD1 (5 bases). The germline CDR1 and CDR2 sequences are MDHEN and SYDVKM. The ends were cut back, 2 bases at V and 6 bases at J, with 16 bases in the middle. There are 16 residues in the CDR3.

The CDR3 DNA sequence: TGCGCCAGCAGCTTGGGGGTGGGCTACGAGCAGTACTTC. Translation: CASSLGVGYEQYF. The chain joins TRBV5-1 to TRBJ2-7, with D uncertain. The germline V gene has CDR1 SGHRS and CDR2 YFSETQ. Trimming took off 0 bases at V and 3 bases at J, with 7 bases between the two ends. CDR3 length equals 13 residues.

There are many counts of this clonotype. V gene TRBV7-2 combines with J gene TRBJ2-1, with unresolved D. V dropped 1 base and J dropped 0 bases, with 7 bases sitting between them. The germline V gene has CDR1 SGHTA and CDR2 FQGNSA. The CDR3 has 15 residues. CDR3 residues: CASSLGVSSYNEQFF. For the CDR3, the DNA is TGTGCCAGCAGCTTAGGGGTGAGCTCCTACAATGAGCAGTTCTTC.

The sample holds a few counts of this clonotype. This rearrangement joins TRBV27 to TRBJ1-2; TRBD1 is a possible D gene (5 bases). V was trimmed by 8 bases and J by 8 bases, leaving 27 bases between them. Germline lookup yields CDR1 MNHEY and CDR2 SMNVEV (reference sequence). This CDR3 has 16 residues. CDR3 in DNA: TGTGCCAGCTACGGACCGGGGGGAGGGGAGCAGTTAGGCTACACCTTC. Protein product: CASYGPGGGEQLGYTF.

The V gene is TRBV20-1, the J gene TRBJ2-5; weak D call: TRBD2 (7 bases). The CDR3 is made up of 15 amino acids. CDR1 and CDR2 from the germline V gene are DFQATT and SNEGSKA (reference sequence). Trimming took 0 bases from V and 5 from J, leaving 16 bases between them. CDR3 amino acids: CSARDWQGRGETQYF. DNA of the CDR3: TGCAGTGCTAGAGATTGGCAGGGGAGGGGGGAGACCCAGTACTTC.

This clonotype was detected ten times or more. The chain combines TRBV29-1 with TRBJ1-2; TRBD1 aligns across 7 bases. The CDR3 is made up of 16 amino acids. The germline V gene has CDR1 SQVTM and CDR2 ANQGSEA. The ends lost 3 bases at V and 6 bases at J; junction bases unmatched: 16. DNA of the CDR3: TGCAGCGTTGACGGGTATTCGGTCACAGGGGACAATGGCTACACCTTC. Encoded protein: CSVDGYSVTGDNGYTF.

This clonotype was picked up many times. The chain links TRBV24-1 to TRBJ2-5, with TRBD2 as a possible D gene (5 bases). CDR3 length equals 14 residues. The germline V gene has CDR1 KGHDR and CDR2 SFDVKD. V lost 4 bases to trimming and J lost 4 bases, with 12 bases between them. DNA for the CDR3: TGTGCCACCAGTGACCCCGGACGGGGAGAGACCCAGTACTTC. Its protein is CATSDPGRGETQYF.

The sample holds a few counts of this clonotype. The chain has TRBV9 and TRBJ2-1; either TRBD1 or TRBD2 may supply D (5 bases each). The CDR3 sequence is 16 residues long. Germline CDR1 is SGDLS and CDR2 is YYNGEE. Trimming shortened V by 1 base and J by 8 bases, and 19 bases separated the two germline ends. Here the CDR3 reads CASSVLQEALGDEQFF. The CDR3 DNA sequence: TGTGCCAGCAGCGTACTGCAGGAGGCCCTAGGGGATGAGCAGTTCTTC. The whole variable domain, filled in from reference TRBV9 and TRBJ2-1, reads DSGVTQTPKHLITATGQRVTLRCSPRSGDLSVYWYQQSLDQGLQFLIQYYNGEERAKGNILERFSAQQFPDLHSELNLSSLELGDSALYFCASSVLQEALGDEQFFGPGTRLTVL.

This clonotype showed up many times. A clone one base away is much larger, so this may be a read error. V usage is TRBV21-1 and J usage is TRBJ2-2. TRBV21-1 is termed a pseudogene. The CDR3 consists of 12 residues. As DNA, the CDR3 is TGTGCCAGCATTCGGAACACCGGGGAGCTGTTTTTT. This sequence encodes CASIRNTGELFF.

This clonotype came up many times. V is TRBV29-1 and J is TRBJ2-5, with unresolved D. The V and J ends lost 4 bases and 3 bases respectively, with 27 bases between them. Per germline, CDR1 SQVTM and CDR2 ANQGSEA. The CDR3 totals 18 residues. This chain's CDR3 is CSVVRIVVTKGGEETQYF. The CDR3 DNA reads TGCAGCGTTGTCAGAATCGTTGTCACTAAGGGTGGTGAAGAGACCCAGTACTTC.